This T cell receptor beta chain was sequenced in a study of Ad26.COV2.S vaccination and SARS-CoV-2 variants. Turning to the study itself: The study gave Ad26.COV2.S intramuscularly, once or twice 56 days apart.

This clone appeared a few times. Assay used: immunoSEQ multiplex PCR; TCRdb lists only in-frame clones, some missing. The sample has hundreds of thousands of clones, 65% to 90% seen once. The treatment denotes: 19 received Ad26.COV2.S at low or high dose, single or two shots; 5 received placebo; per-sample allocation not given. Sampling was performed 63 days after the first vaccine or placebo injection. CDR3 size: 14 residues. The germline CDR1 and CDR2 sequences are KGHSH and LQKENI. V dropped 1 base and J dropped 9 bases, with 13 bases sitting between them. The sample consisted of peripheral blood, taken in a trial of Ad26.COV2.S vaccine versus placebo. This chain connects TRBV18 to TRBJ2-1; D possibly corresponds to TRBD2 (6 bases). This receptor was identified in a person between 18 and 65 years old who received the Ad26.COV2.S COVID-19 vaccine or a placebo. CDR3 bases: TGTGCCAGCTCACCACGAGGAGGGGAGAGTGAGCAGTTCTTC. Translated: CASSPRGGESEQFF.